These 23 T cell receptor beta chains were sequenced from one sample in a study of early T cells in non-severe SARS-CoV-2 infection. TCRdb re-analysed the 5' RACE reads in MiXCR, keeping a single row per CDR3 protein. This sample carries fewer than 85,000 distinct CDR3 sequences, approximately 13% of them seen once, and the ten largest clones take around 1.3%. The sample was whole blood. These receptors all come from an adult who was a healthcare worker with PCR-confirmed SARS-CoV-2 infection or an uninfected control (not recorded which).

This clonotype was seen repeatedly, ten times or more. The chain links TRBV9 to TRBJ2-3, with 9 bases aligning to TRBD2. There are 15 residues in the CDR3. Germline-derived CDR1 and CDR2 are SGDLS and YYNGEE. The junction had 5 bases not matched to a gene; V was cut back by 4 bases and J by 2 bases. The CDR3 loop reads CASSPLAGLTDTQYF. CDR3 in DNA: TGTGCCAGCAGCCCTCTAGCGGGGCTCACAGATACGCAGTATTTT.

This clonotype came up many times. The chain employs TRBV20-1 and TRBJ2-2; no clear D gene. In germline, CDR1 is DFQATT, CDR2 SNEGSKA (reference sequence). The V end lost 0 bases, the J end lost 3 bases, and 8 bases lay between the germline ends. CDR3 length: 14 amino acids. The CDR3 DNA reads TGCAGTGCTAGAGATGTCTTCTACACCGGGGAGCTGTTTTTT. Its translation is CSARDVFYTGELFF.

The sample holds many counts of this clonotype. This rearrangement joins TRBV6-6 to TRBJ1-2, with D possibly matching TRBD1 (5 bases). Germline values: CDR1 MNHNY, CDR2 SVGAGI (reference sequence). The ends were cut back, 5 bases at V and 5 bases at J, with 18 bases in the middle. The CDR3 loop spans 15 amino acids. As DNA, the CDR3 is TGTGCCAGCAGTCGGGACCAACAGGTTTTTTATGGCTACACCTTC. Translation: CASSRDQQVFYGYTF.

This clonotype occurred many times. This chain links TRBV10-3 with TRBJ1-6, with D maybe TRBD1 (6 bases). Germline V gene lookup returns CDR1 ENHRY and CDR2 SYGVKD. The CDR3 consists of 13 residues. V lost 6 bases and J lost 7, with 10 bases in between. The CDR3 coding sequence is TGTGCCATCAGCTCGGACAGAAATTCACCCCTCCACTTT. Protein product: CAISSDRNSPLHF.

Of note for this clonotype: This could be a read error, since a much larger clone is one nucleotide away. The chain combines TRBV29-1 with TRBJ2-7, with TRBD1 matching 8 bases. The CDR3 extends over 13 amino acids. Germline V gene lookup returns CDR1 SQVTM and CDR2 ANQGSEA. The CDR3 DNA is TGCAGCGTTGTCCCGACAGGGGTCTACAAGCAGTACTTC. It is translated as CSVVPTGVYKQYF.

This clonotype has a count of ten or more. This chain joins TRBV12-3 or TRBV12-4 and TRBJ2-3, with no clear D. V was pared by 7 bases and J by 1 base, with 9 bases between. The CDR3 covers 13 residues. As DNA, the CDR3 is TGTGCCAGCAACGGTCTTCGCACAGATACGCAGTATTTT. It codes for CASNGLRTDTQYF.

This clonotype was seen many times. V is TRBV28 and J is TRBJ1-2; the D is unclear. Trimming cost V 8 bases and J 0 bases, with 13 bases left between them. In germline, CDR1 is MDHEN, CDR2 SYDVKM. The CDR3 loop spans 14 amino acids. The CDR3, as DNA: TGTGCCAGCTATGGGCGGGGAGCTAACTATGGCTACACCTTC. Translation: CASYGRGANYGYTF.

V gene TRBV4-2 combines with J gene TRBJ1-2; 11 bases are a match to TRBD1. CDR1 is LGHNA, CDR2 YNFKEQ, per germline. CDR3 length: 14 residues. Trimming cost V 4 bases and J 7 bases; bases outside gene matches: 5. DNA of the CDR3: TGTGCCAGCAGCCGAGGACAGGGGGCAGGTGGCTACACCTTC. This gives the protein CASSRGQGAGGYTF.

This clonotype was counted many times. The chain links TRBV11-2 to TRBJ2-2; TRBD1 matches at 7 bases. Trimming cost V 4 bases and J 4 bases; bases outside gene matches: 3. Germline V lookup: CDR1 SGHAT, CDR2 FQNNGV. CDR3 length: 14 amino acids. CDR3 amino acids: CASSYDRATGELFF. In DNA, the CDR3 is TGTGCCAGCAGCTACGACAGGGCCACCGGGGAGCTGTTTTTT.

This clonotype was found many times. J is TRBJ2-1 and V is TRBV29-1; 8 bases fit TRBD2. Trimming removed 4 bases from V and 2 bases from J; junction bases left unmatched: 1. This CDR3 spans 13 amino acids. Germline CDR1 is SQVTM and CDR2 is ANQGSEA. Here the CDR3 DNA reads TGCAGCGTTGTTAGCGGGACCTACAATGAGCAGTTCTTC. Translation: CSVVSGTYNEQFF.

This clonotype was picked up a small number of times. The chain recombines TRBV18 with TRBJ1-6; 7 bases agree with TRBD1. V was clipped by 4 bases and J by 5 bases; unmatched bases: 2. Germline loops: CDR1 KGHSH, CDR2 LQKENI. This CDR3 is 14 amino acids long. This chain's CDR3 is CASSQDRNNSPLHF. The CDR3 coding sequence is TGTGCCAGCTCACAGGACAGGAATAATTCACCCCTCCACTTT.

This clonotype was picked up many times. The gene calls are TRBV19 and TRBJ1-1; possibly TRBD1 for D (6 bases). Germline CDR1 is LNHDA and CDR2 is SQIVND (reference sequence). The CDR3 runs 14 residues. V lost 6 bases and J 1 base, leaving 12 bases between the germline ends. CDR3 in amino acids: CASSPQGQNTEAFF. The CDR3 nucleotides read TGTGCCAGTAGCCCTCAGGGGCAGAACACTGAAGCTTTCTTT.

In this sample, this clonotype turned up many times. The V gene is TRBV5-1, the J gene TRBJ1-1, with a tentative D call TRBD1 (5 bases). Trimming removed 4 bases from V and 11 bases from J, with 12 bases in between. Germline-derived CDR1 and CDR2 are SGHRS and YFSETQ. The length of the CDR3 is 11 residues. The CDR3 DNA reads as TGCGCCAGCAGCGAGGGGCTGGAGGCTTTCTTT. This gives the protein CASSEGLEAFF.

At least ten counts were recorded for this clonotype. The rearrangement uses TRBV10-2 and TRBJ2-7, with TRBD2 matching 12 bases. The CDR3 length is 15 residues. With V trimmed by 4 bases and J by 5 bases, 6 bases remained unmatched. Germline lookup yields CDR1 WSHSY and CDR2 SAAADI. This CDR3 reads CASSVSSGRAHEQYF. In DNA form, the CDR3 reads TGCGCCAGCAGTGTTTCTAGCGGGAGGGCCCACGAGCAGTACTTC.

This clonotype was counted only a few times. The genes are TRBV9 and TRBJ2-7; 8 bases are shared with TRBD2. The CDR3 is 15 amino acids. V shed 3 bases, J shed 2 bases, and the junction held 7 bases outside the gene matches. Germline loops: CDR1 SGDLS, CDR2 YYNGEE. CDR3 residues: CASSGGAGAAYEQYF. The CDR3 coding sequence is TGTGCCAGCAGCGGGGGAGCGGGAGCCGCCTACGAGCAGTACTTC.

This clonotype was counted at least ten times. The J gene is TRBJ1-4, the V gene TRBV7-6; no definite D call. The V gene's germline CDR1 is SGHVS and CDR2 FNYEAQ. The germline V and J ends were trimmed by 5 bases and 8 bases, with 9 bases remaining between them. This CDR3 contains 12 residues. The CDR3 spells CASSPIKEKLFF. The CDR3 DNA reads TGTGCCAGCAGCCCCATAAAGGAAAAACTGTTTTTT.

The V call is TRBV12-3 or TRBV12-4, the J call TRBJ2-3, with 10 bases matching TRBD2. V lost 2 bases and J lost 6; bases outside the gene matches: 8. The CDR3 contains 16 residues. The CDR3 spells CASSLRAAGGRDTQYF. The CDR3 coding sequence is TGTGCCAGCAGTTTACGTGCAGCGGGGGGGCGTGATACGCAGTATTTT.

This clonotype was detected only a few times. The rearrangement links TRBV3-1 to TRBJ1-1, with a tentative D call TRBD1 (5 bases). This CDR3 is 14 amino acids long. Germline CDR1 is LGHDT and CDR2 is YNNKEL (reference sequence). V was trimmed by 6 bases and J by 1 base, leaving 12 bases between them. CDR3 protein: CASSPQGGNTEAFF. CDR3 nucleotide sequence: TGTGCCAGCAGTCCCCAGGGAGGGAACACTGAAGCTTTCTTT. Based on the CDR3 plus reference TRBV3-1 and TRBJ1-1, the full variable domain is DTAVSQTPKYLVTQMGNDKSIKCEQNLGHDTMYWYKQDSKKFLKIMFSYNNKELIINETVPNRFSPKSPDKAHLNLHINSLELGDSAVYFCASSPQGGNTEAFFGQGTRLTVV.

This clonotype was seen at least ten times. The chain is built from TRBV7-6 and TRBJ2-5; 7 nucleotides match TRBD1. The germline V gene has CDR1 SGHVS and CDR2 FNYEAQ. This CDR3 region has 17 residues. V shed 2 bases and J 0 bases; nucleotides not matched to a gene: 9. CDR3 DNA sequence: TGTGCCAGCAGCTTAACCCCCGGACAGGTATACCAAGAGACCCAGTACTTC. It codes for CASSLTPGQVYQETQYF. The variable domain in full, completed from reference TRBV7-6 and TRBJ2-5, reads GAGVSQSPRYKVTKRGQDVALRCDPISGHVSLYWYRQALGQGPEFLTYFNYEAQQDKSGLPNDRFSAERPEGSISTLTIQRTEQRDSAMYRCASSLTPGQVYQETQYFGPGTRLLVL.

This clonotype was recorded at least ten times. This CDR3 is CASRTGTKTDTQYF. In DNA form, the CDR3 reads TGTGCCAGCAGAACCGGGACGAAAACAGATACGCAGTATTTT. The chain links TRBV12-3 or TRBV12-4 to TRBJ2-3, with D perhaps TRBD1 or TRBD2 (5 bases each). The CDR3 length is 14 residues. V lost 6 bases, J lost 3 bases, and 13 bases lay in between.

This clonotype was seen many times. The gene calls are TRBV29-1 and TRBJ2-5; 14 positions agree with TRBD2. J was trimmed by 5 bases and V by 6 bases; bases with no gene match: 8. The germline V gene has CDR1 SQVTM and CDR2 ANQGSEA. CDR3 length: 15 residues. The CDR3, as DNA: TGCAGCGTCCGGACTAGCGGGAGGAGCTGGGAGACCCAGTACTTC. Translated: CSVRTSGRSWETQYF. The variable domain in full, completed from reference TRBV29-1 and TRBJ2-5, reads SAVISQKPSRDICQRGTSLTIQCQVDSQVTMMFWYRQQPGQSLTLIATANQGSEATYESGFVIDKFPISRPNLTFSTLTVSNMSPEDSSIYLCSVRTSGRSWETQYFGPGTRLLVL.

This clonotype was found many times. This rearrangement joins TRBV5-1 to TRBJ2-7; no firm D call. The CDR3 runs 14 residues. The V and J ends lost 0 bases and 4 bases respectively, with 11 bases between them. CDR1 SGHRS and CDR2 YFSETQ come from the germline V gene. CDR3 amino acids: CASSLAATPYEQYF. CDR3 nucleotides: TGCGCCAGCAGCTTGGCCGCGACACCTTACGAGCAGTACTTC. The complete variable domain, with remaining parts taken from reference TRBV5-1 and TRBJ2-7, reads KAGVTQTPRYLIKTRGQQVTLSCSPISGHRSVSWYQQTPGQGLQFLFEYFSETQRNKGNFPGRFSGRQFSNSRSEMNVSTLELGDSALYLCASSLAATPYEQYFGPGTRLTVT.

This clonotype was counted at least ten times. The chain has TRBV10-1 and TRBJ2-1; TRBD2 matches at 12 bases. The CDR3 length is 16 residues. Per germline, CDR1 WNHNN and CDR2 SYGVQD (reference sequence). Germline trimming cut 0 bases from V and 9 bases from J; bases unmatched to any gene: 6. CDR3 nucleotides: TGCGCCAGCAGTGAGTCCTCTAGCGGGAGGGACCCTGAGCAGTTCTTC. Encoded protein: CASSESSSGRDPEQFF.